This TCR beta chain was retrieved from a study of PD-1 blockade in classical Hodgkin lymphoma. The table came from immunoSEQ multiplex PCR; TCRdb's copy has only in-frame clones and leaves some out. The sample includes about 93,000 clones, around 78% of them seen just once. Overall study findings and caveats: For complete responders, baseline diversity was comparable to that of newly diagnosed patients. What drove the repertoire differences, possibly disease activity or prior therapy, has not been defined.

As to time point: cycle 4 day 1 (C4D1), after more than 5 weeks of nivolumab. Every patient experienced relapse after autologous stem cell transplantation, and brentuximab vedotin exposure varied. The study recorded best responses of complete response, partial response or progressive disease. Turning to this clone: Its antigen is not identified.

This clonotype originated in a human donor with classical Hodgkin lymphoma. The sequenced sample was peripheral blood mononuclear cells (PBMCs), obtained before the fourth cycle of nivolumab.

The CDR3 DNA sequence: TGTGCCAGCAGAGAACAGGGTGAGGCGACCCAGTACTTC. It translates to CASREQGEATQYF. The chain links TRBV6-6 to TRBJ2-5; D perhaps matches TRBD1 (6 bases). Trimming removed 6 bases from V and 7 bases from J, with 15 bases in between. The CDR3 runs 13 residues. The germline gives CDR1 MNHNY, CDR2 SVGAGI (reference sequence).